The entry below gives a single TCR beta chain sequence along with its context. The data derive from a study of shared clonotypes between healthy human individuals. The germline gives CDR1 MNHNY, CDR2 SVGAGI (reference sequence). The CDR3 has 14 amino acids. The junction had 2 bases not matched to a gene; V was cut back by 5 bases and J by 5 bases. Per sorted-subset replicate PCR, input was approximately 0.2 ug DNA, representing some 30,000 T cell genomes. Only in-frame clones appear in the TCRdb table, and some are missing; sequencing was by immunoSEQ multiplex PCR. The sample contains millions of clones, more than 90% of which appear only once.

This rearrangement joins TRBV6-6 to TRBJ2-4; 11 bases match TRBD1. The sequenced sample was naive CD4+ T cells sorted from blood. The subset was: CD45RA+ positively selected. The sequence was obtained from a man aged 18 to 30 in good health. For the CDR3, the DNA is TGTGCCAGCAGTCGGGGACAGGGGGAAAACATTCAGTACTTC. Translation: CASSRGQGENIQYF.